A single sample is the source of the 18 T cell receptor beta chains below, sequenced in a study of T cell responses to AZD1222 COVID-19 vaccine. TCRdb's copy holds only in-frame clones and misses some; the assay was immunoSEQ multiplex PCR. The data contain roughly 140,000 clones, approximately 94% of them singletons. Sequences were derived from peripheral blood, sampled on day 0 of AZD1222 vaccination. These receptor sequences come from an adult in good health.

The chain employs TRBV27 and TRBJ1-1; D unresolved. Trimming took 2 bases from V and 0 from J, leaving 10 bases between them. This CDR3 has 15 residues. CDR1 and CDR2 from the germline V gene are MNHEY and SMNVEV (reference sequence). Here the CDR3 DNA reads TGTGCCAGCAGTTTAGGTACCGCCCTGAACACTGAAGCTTTCTTT. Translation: CASSLGTALNTEAFF.

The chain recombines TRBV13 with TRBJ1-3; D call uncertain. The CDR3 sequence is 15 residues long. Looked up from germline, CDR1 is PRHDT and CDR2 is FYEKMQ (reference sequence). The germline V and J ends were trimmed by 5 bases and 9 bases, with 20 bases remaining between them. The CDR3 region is CASSQVQLTRGTIYF. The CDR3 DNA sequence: TGTGCCAGCAGCCAGGTTCAGCTGACTCGGGGCACCATATATTTT.

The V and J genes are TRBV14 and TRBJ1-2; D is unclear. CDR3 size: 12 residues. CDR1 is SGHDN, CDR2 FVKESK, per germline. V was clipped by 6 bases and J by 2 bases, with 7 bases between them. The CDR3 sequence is CASSPGNYGYTF. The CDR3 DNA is TGTGCCAGCAGTCCGGGAAACTATGGCTACACCTTC.

Here the CDR3 DNA reads TGTGCCGGCGGGTCCAGGGGGGGGAATCAGCCCCAGCATTTT. This sequence encodes CAGGSRGGNQPQHF. The gene calls are TRBV19 and TRBJ1-5; TRBD1 matches 7 bases. The CDR3 length is 14 residues. Germline V CDR1 and CDR2: LNHDA, SQIVND (reference sequence). V was pared by 11 bases and J by 4 bases, with 11 bases of the junction left unmatched.

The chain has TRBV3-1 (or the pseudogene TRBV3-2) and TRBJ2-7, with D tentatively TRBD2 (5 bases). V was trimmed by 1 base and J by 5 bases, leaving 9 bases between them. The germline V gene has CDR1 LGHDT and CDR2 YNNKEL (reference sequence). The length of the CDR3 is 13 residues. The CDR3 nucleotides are TGTGCCAGCAGCCAAGTCGCTAGCAACGAGCAGTACTTC. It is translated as CASSQVASNEQYF.

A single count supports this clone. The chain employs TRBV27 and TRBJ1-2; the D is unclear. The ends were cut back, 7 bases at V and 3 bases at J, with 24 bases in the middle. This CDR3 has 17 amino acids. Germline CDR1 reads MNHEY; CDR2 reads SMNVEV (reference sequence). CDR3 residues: CASTSWGRGLRDYGYTF. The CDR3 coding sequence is TGTGCCAGCACCAGTTGGGGAAGAGGTCTTAGGGACTATGGCTACACCTTC.

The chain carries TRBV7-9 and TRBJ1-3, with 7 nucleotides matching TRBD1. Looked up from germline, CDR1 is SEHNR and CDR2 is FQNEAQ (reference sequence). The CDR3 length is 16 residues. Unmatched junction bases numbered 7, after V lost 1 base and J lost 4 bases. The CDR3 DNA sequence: TGTGCCAGCAGCTTAGTTTCCGGGACAGCGGGAAACACCATATATTTT. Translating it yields CASSLVSGTAGNTIYF.

The CDR3 sequence is CASSPWGQQETQYF. DNA of the CDR3: TGTGCCAGCAGCCCCTGGGGACAGCAAGAGACCCAGTACTTC. The rearrangement joins TRBV9 to TRBJ2-5; the match to TRBD1 covers 7 bases. V lost 4 bases and J lost 2; bases outside the gene matches: 5. Germline loops: CDR1 SGDLS, CDR2 YYNGEE. The CDR3 totals 14 residues.

CDR3 residues: CASTGLAGTYNEQFF. The CDR3 DNA is TGTGCCAGTACCGGACTAGCGGGGACCTACAATGAGCAGTTCTTC. The V and J genes are TRBV19 and TRBJ2-1; TRBD2 agrees at 12 bases. The CDR3 contains 15 residues. J gave up 2 bases and V 7 bases, and 3 bases lay outside the gene matches. Per germline, CDR1 LNHDA and CDR2 SQIVND (reference sequence).

CDR3 sequence: CASSSPGSGFNSVLLPFYGYTF. CDR3 sequence (DNA): TGCGCCAGCAGCTCACCCGGGTCAGGCTTTAACTCTGTCCTCCTGCCTTTCTATGGCTACACCTTC. The rearrangement joins TRBV5-1 to TRBJ1-2, with D unclear. CDR3 length: 22 amino acids. The V gene lost 3 bases and the J gene lost 4 bases, with 37 bases spanning the gap. Germline CDR1 SGHRS, CDR2 YFSETQ.

In nucleotides, the CDR3 is TGCGCCAGCAGCTTGGAGGCAACCCTCTACGAGCAGTACTTC. This encodes CASSLEATLYEQYF. The V and J genes are TRBV5-1 and TRBJ2-7; D call uncertain. Germline-derived CDR1 and CDR2 are SGHRS and YFSETQ. V was cut by 0 bases and J by 3 bases, with 10 bases left in between. The CDR3 loop spans 14 amino acids.

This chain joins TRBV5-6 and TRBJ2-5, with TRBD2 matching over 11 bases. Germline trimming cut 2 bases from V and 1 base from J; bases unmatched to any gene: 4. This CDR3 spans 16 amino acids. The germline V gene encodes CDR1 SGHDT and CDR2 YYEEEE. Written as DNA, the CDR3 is TGTGCCAGCAGCTTAGGACTAGCGGGCCCCCAAGAGACCCAGTACTTC. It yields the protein CASSLGLAGPQETQYF. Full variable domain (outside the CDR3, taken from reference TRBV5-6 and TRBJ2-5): DAGVTQSPTHLIKTRGQQVTLRCSPKSGHDTVSWYQQALGQGPQFIFQYYEEEERQRGNFPDRFSGHQFPNYSSELNVNALLLGDSALYLCASSLGLAGPQETQYFGPGTRLLVL.

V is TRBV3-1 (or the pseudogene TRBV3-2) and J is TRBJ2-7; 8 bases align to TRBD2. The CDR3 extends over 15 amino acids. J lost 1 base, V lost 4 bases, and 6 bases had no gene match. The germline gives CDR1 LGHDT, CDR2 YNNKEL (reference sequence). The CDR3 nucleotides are TGTGCCAGCAGCCCTCCGCTAGCGGGTTCCTACGAGCAGTACTTC. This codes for CASSPPLAGSYEQYF.

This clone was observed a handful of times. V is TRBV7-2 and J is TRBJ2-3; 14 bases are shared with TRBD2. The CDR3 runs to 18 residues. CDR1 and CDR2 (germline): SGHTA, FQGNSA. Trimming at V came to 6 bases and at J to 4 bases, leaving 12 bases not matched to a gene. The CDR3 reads CASSFTPKGLAGADTQYF. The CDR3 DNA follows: TGTGCCAGCAGTTTCACCCCGAAGGGACTAGCGGGAGCAGATACGCAGTATTTT.

The CDR3 region has the DNA TGCGCCAGCAGCTTGGACGGACGAACCGGAAACACCATATATTTT. Residues: CASSLDGRTGNTIYF. The chain couples TRBV5-1 to TRBJ1-3; unclear D gene. The CDR3 loop spans 15 amino acids. Between the trimmed V and J ends, which lost 0 bases and 4 bases, there was a span of 11 bases. Germline-derived CDR1 and CDR2 are SGHRS and YFSETQ.

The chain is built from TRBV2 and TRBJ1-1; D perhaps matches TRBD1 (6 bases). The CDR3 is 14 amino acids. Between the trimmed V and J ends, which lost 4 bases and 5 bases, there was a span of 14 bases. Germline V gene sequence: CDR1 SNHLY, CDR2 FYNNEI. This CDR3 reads CASSAEDSYTEAFF. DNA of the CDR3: TGTGCCAGCAGTGCAGAGGACAGTTATACTGAAGCTTTCTTT.

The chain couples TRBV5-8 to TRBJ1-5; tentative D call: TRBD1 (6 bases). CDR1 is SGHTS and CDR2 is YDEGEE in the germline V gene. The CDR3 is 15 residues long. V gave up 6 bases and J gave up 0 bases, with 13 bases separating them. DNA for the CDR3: TGTGCCAGCAATCAACAGGGTTATAGCAATCAGCCCCAGCATTTT. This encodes CASNQQGYSNQPQHF.

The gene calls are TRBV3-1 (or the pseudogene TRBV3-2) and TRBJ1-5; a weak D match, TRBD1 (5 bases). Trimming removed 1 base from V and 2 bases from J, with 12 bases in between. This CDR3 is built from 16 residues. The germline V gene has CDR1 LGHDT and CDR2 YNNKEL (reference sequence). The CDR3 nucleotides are TGTGCCAGCAGCCAAGCGGCGGGGGGTGGCAATCAGCCCCAGCATTTT. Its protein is CASSQAAGGGNQPQHF.